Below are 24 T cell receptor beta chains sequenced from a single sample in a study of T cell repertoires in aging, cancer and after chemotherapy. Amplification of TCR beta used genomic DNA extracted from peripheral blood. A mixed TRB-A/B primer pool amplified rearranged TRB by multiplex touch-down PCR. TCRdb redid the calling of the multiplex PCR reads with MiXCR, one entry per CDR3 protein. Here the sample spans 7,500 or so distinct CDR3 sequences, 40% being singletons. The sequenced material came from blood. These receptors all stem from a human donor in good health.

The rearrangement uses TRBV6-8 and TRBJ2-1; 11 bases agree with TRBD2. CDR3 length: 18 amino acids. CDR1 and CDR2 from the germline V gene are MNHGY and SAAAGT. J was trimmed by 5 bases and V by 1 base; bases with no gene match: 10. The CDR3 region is CASSYLPVTSGENNEQFF. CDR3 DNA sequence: TGTGCCAGCAGTTACTTACCCGTGACTAGCGGGGAGAACAATGAGCAGTTCTTC.

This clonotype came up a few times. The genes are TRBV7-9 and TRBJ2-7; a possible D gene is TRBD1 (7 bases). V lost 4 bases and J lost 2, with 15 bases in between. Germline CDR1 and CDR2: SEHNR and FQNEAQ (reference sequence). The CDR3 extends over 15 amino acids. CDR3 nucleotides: TGTGCCAGCAGCTCAGACTCAGGGGGGACCTACGAGCAGTACTTC. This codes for CASSSDSGGTYEQYF.

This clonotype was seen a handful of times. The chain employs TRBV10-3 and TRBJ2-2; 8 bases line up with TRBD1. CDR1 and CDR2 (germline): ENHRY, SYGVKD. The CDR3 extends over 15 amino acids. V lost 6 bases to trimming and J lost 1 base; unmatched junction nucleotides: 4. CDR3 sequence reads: CAIRSGQVNTGELFF. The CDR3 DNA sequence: TGTGCCATCAGATCGGGACAGGTGAACACCGGGGAGCTGTTTTTT.

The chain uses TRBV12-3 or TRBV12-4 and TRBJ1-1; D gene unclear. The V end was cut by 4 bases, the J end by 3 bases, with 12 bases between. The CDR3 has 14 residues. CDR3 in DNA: TGTGCCAGCAGTTCCACCAATTACGACACTGAAGCTTTCTTT. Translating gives CASSSTNYDTEAFF.

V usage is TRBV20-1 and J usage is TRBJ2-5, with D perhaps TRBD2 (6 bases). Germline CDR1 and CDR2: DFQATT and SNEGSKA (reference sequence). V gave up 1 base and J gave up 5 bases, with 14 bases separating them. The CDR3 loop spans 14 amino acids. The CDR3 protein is CSARVLGTYETQYF. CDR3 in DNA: TGCAGTGCTAGAGTCCTGGGGACTTACGAGACCCAGTACTTC.

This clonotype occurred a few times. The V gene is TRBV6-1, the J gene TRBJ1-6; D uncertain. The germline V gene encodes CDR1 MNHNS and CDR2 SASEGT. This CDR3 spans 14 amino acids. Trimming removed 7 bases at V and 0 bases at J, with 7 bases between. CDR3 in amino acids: CASTGSSYNSPLHF. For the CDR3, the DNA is TGTGCCAGCACCGGGAGCTCCTATAATTCACCCCTCCACTTT.

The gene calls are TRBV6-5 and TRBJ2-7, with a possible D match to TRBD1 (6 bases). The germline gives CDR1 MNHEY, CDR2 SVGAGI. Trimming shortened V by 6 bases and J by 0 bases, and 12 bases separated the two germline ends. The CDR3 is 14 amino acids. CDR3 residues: CASRKTGDSYEQYF. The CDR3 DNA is TGTGCCAGCAGAAAGACAGGAGACTCCTACGAGCAGTACTTC.

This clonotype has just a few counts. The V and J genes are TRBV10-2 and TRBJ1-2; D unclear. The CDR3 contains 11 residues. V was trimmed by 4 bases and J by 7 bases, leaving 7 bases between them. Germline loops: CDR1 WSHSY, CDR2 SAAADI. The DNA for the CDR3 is TGCGCCAGCAGTGTTGGATCTGGCTACACCTTC. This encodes CASSVGSGYTF.

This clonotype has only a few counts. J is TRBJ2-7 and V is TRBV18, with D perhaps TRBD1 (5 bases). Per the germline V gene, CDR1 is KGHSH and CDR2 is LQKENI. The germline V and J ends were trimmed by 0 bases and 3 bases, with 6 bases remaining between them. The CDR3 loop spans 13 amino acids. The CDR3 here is CASSPPGDYEQYF. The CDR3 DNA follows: TGTGCCAGCTCACCACCAGGGGACTACGAGCAGTACTTC.

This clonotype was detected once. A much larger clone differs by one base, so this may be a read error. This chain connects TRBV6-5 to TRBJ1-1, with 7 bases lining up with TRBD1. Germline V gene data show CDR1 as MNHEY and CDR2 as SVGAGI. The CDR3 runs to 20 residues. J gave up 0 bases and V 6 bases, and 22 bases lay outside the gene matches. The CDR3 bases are TGTGCCAGCAGCCGGAACAGGGGCAGGGGGGGGGCCTTAATGAACACTGAAGCTTTCTTT. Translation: CASSRNRGRGGALMNTEAFF.

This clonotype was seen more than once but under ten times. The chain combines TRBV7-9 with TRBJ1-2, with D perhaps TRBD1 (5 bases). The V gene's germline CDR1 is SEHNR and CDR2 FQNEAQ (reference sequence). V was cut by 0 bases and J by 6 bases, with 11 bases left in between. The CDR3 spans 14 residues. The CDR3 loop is CASSLARQGDGYTF. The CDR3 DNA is TGTGCCAGCAGCTTAGCGAGGCAGGGAGATGGCTACACCTTC. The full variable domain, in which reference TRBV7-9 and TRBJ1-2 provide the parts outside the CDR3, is DTGVSQNPRHKITKRGQNVTFRCDPISEHNRLYWYRQTLGQGPEFLTYFQNEAQLEKSRLLSDRFSAERPKGSFSTLEIQRTEQGDSAMYLCASSLARQGDGYTFGSGTRLTVV.

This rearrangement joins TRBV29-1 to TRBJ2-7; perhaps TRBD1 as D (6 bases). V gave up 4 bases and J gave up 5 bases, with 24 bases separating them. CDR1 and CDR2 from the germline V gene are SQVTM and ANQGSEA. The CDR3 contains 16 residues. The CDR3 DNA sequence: TGCAGCGTTGTCAACAGATCCGGGTGGGGGCTTGACGAGCAGTACTTC. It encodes CSVVNRSGWGLDEQYF.

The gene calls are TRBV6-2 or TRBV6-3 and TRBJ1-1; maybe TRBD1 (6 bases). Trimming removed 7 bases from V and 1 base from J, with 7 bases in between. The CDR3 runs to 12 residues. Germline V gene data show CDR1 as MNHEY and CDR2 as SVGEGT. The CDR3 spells CASIQGNTEAFF. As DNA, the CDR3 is TGTGCCAGCATACAGGGGAACACTGAAGCTTTCTTT.

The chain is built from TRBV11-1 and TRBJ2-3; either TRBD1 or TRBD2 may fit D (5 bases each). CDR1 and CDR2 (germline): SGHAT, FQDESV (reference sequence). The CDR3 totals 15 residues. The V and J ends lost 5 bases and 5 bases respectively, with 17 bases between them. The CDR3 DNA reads TGTGCCAGCAGCCTGTCGGGGCCGGGTAGAGATACGCAGTATTTT. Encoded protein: CASSLSGPGRDTQYF.

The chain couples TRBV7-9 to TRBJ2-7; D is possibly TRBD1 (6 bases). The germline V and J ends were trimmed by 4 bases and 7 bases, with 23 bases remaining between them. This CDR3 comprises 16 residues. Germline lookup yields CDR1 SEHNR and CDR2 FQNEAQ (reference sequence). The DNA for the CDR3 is TGTGCCAGCAGCTCAGACCAAGGTTACAGGGTTTGGGAGCAGTACTTC. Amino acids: CASSSDQGYRVWEQYF.

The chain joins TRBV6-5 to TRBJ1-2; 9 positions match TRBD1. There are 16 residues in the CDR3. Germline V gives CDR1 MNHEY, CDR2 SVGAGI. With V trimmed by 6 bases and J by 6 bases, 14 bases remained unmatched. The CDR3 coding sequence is TGTGCCAGCAGCCAAGTTCGGGACAGGGCGCGGGATGGCTACACCTTC. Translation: CASSQVRDRARDGYTF.

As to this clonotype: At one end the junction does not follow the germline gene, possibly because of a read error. CDR3 sequence (DNA): TGTGCAAGCAGGTCCCCCAACGAGCAGTACTTT. This codes for CASRSPNEQYF. This chain joins TRBV6-1 and TRBJ2-7; D not resolved. This CDR3 has 11 residues. Germline loops: CDR1 MNHNS, CDR2 SASEGT.

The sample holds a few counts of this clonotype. The CDR3 here is CASSSIYEQYF. The CDR3 DNA sequence: TGTGCCAGCAGTAGCATTTACGAGCAGTACTTC. The rearrangement links TRBV6-6 to TRBJ2-7; D gene unclear. The CDR3 loop spans 11 amino acids. Deletions cut 5 bases from V and 4 bases from J, with 6 bases between. CDR1 is MNHNY and CDR2 is SVGAGI in the germline V gene (reference sequence).

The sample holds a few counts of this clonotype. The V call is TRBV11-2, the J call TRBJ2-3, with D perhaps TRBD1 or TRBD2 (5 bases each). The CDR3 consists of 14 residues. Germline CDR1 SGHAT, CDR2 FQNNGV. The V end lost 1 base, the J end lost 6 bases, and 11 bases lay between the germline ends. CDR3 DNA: TGTGCCAGCAGCTTAGGGGGACCCCAGGATACGCAGTATTTT. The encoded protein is CASSLGGPQDTQYF.

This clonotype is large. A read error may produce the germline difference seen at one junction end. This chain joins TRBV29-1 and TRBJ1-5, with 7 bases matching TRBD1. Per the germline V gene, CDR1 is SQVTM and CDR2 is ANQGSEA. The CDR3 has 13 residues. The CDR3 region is CSTAGQAGQPQHF. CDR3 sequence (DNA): TGTAGCACGGCAGGACAGGCAGGACAGCCCCAGCATTTT.

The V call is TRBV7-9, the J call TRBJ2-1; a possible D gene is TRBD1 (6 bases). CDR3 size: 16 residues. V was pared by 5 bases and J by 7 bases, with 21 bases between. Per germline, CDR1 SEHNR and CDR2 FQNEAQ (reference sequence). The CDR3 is CASSQLMTGGKNEQFF. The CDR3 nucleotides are TGTGCCAGCAGCCAACTAATGACAGGTGGGAAGAATGAGCAGTTCTTC. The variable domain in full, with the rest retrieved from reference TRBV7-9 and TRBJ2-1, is DTGVSQNPRHKITKRGQNVTFRCDPISEHNRLYWYRQTLGQGPEFLTYFQNEAQLEKSRLLSDRFSAERPKGSFSTLEIQRTEQGDSAMYLCASSQLMTGGKNEQFFGPGTRLTVL.

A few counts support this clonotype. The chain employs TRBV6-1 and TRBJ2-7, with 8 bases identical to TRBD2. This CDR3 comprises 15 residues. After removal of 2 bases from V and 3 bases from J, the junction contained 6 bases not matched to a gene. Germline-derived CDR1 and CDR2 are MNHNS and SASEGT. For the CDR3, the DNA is TGTGCCAGCAGTGAATCCAGCGGGGGAAACTACGAGCAGTACTTC. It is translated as CASSESSGGNYEQYF.

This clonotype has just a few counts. In DNA, the CDR3 is TGTGCCACCAGTGAAAGGGATTTCAGCGGCTACACCTTC. Its protein product is CATSERDFSGYTF. The chain carries TRBV24-1 and TRBJ1-2, with no clear D. The CDR3 spans 13 residues. The germline V gene has CDR1 KGHDR and CDR2 SFDVKD. The germline V and J ends were trimmed by 4 bases and 8 bases, with 13 bases remaining between them.

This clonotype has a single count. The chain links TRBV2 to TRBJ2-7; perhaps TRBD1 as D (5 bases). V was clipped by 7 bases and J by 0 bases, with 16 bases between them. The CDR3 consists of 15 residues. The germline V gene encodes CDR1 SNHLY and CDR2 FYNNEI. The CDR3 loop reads CASTTPGDSSYEQYF. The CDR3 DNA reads TGTGCCAGCACTACCCCCGGAGACAGCTCCTACGAGCAGTACTTC.